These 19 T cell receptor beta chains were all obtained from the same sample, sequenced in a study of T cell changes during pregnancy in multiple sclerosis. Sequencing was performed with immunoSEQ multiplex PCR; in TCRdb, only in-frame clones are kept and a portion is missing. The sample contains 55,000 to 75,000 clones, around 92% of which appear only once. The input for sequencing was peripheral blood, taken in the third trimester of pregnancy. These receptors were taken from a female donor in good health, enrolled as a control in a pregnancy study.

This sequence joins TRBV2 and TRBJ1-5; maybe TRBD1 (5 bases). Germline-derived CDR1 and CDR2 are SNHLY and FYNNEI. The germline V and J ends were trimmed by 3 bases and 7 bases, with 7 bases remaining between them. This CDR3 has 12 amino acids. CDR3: CASSDRVQPQHF. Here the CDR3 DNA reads TGTGCCAGCAGTGACAGGGTCCAGCCCCAGCATTTT.

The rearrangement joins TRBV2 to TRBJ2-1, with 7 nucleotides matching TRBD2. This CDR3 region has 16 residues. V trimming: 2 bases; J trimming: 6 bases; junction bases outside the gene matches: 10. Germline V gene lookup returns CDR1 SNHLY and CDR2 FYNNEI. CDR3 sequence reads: CASSEPSGIGINEQFF. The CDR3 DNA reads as TGTGCCAGCAGTGAACCCAGCGGGATAGGTATCAATGAGCAGTTCTTC.

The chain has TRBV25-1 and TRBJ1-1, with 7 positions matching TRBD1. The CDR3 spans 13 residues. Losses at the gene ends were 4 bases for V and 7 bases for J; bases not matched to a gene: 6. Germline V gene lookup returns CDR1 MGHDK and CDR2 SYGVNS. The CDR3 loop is CASSVTGVGEAFF. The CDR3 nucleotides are TGTGCCAGCAGTGTTACAGGGGTAGGTGAAGCTTTCTTT.

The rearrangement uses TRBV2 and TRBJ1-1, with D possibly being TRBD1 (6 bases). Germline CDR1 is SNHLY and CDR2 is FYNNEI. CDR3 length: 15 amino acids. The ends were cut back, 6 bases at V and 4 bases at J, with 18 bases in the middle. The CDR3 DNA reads TGTGCCAGCAGGGAAACCCCAGGGGTTGTCACTGAAGCTTTCTTT. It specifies CASRETPGVVTEAFF.

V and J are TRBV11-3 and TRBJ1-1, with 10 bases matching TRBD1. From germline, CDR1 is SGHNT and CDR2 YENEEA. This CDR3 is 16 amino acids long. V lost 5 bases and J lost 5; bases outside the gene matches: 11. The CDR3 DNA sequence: TGTGCCAGCAGCCCCCGGGACAGGGGCAAAGGGACTGAAGCTTTCTTT. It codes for CASSPRDRGKGTEAFF.

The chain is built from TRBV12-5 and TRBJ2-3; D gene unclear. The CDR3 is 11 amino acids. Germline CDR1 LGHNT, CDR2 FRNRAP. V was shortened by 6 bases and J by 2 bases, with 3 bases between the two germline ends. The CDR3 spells CASGITDTQYF. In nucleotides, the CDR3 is TGTGCTAGTGGCATCACAGATACGCAGTATTTT. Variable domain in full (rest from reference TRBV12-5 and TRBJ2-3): DARVTQTPRHKVTEMGQEVTMRCQPILGHNTVFWYRQTMMQGLELLAYFRNRAPLDDSGMPKDRFSAEMPDATLATLKIQPSEPRDSAVYFCASGITDTQYFGPGTRLTVL.

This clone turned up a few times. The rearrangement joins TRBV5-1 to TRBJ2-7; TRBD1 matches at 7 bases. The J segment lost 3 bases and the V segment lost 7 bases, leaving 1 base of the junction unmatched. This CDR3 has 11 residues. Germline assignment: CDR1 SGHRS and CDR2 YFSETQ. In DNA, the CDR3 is TGCGCCAGCCGACAGGGCTACGAGCAGTACTTC. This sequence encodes CASRQGYEQYF. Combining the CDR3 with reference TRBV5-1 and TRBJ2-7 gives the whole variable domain KAGVTQTPRYLIKTRGQQVTLSCSPISGHRSVSWYQQTPGQGLQFLFEYFSETQRNKGNFPGRFSGRQFSNSRSEMNVSTLELGDSALYLCASRQGYEQYFGPGTRLTVT.

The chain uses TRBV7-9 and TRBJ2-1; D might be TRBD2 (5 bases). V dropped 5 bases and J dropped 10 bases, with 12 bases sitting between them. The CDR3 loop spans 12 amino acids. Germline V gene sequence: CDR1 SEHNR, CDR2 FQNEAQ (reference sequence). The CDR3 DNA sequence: TGTGCCAGCAGCCGAGACTATCGGGAGCAGTTCTTC. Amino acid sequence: CASSRDYREQFF.

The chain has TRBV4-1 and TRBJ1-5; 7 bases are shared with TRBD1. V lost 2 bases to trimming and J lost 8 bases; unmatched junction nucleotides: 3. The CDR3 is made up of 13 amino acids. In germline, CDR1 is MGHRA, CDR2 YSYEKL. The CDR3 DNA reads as TGCGCCAGCAGCCAAACAGGGGCCGAGCCCCAGCATTTT. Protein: CASSQTGAEPQHF.

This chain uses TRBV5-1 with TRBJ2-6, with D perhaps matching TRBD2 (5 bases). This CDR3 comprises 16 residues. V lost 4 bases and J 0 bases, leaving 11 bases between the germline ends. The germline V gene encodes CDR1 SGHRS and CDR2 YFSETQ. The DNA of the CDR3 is TGCGCCAGCAGCATTGAGGGTTTCTCTGGGGCCAACGTCCTGACTTTC. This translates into CASSIEGFSGANVLTF.

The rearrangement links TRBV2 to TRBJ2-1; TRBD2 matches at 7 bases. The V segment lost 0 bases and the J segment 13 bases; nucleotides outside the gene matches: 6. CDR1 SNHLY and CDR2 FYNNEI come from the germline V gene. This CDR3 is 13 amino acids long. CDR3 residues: CASSEALAAKQFF. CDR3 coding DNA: TGTGCCAGCAGTGAAGCCCTAGCGGCGAAACAGTTCTTC.

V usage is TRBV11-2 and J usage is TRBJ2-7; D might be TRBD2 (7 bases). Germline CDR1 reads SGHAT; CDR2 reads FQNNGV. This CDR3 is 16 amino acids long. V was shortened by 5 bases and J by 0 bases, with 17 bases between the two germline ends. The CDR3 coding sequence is TGTGCCAGCAGCAGGGGGGGGCGGGGCAGCTCCTACGAGCAGTACTTC. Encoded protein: CASSRGGRGSSYEQYF.

The CDR3 protein is CASSSIAGQGSSGANVLTF. Here the CDR3 DNA reads TGTGCCAGCAGCTCGATCGCGGGACAGGGGAGCTCTGGGGCCAACGTCCTGACTTTC. The chain links TRBV5-6 to TRBJ2-6; 10 positions match TRBD1. The trim removed 3 bases at V and 0 bases at J, leaving 9 bases unmatched. CDR1 SGHDT and CDR2 YYEEEE come from the germline V gene. CDR3 size: 19 residues.

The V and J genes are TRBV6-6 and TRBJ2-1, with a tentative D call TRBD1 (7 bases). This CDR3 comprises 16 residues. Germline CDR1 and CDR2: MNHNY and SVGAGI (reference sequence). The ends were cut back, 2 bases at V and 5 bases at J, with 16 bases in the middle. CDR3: CASSYPAGQTNNEQFF. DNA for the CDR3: TGTGCCAGCAGTTACCCCGCGGGACAGACAAACAATGAGCAGTTCTTC.

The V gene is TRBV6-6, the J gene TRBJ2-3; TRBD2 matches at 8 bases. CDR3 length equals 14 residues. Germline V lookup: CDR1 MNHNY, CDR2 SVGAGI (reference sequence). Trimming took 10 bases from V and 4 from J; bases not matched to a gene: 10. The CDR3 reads CATSGTSFSDTQYF. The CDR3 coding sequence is TGTGCCACATCCGGGACTAGTTTTTCAGATACGCAGTATTTT.

Here the CDR3 DNA reads TGTGCCAGTAGAGCGGGAGGTACGACACGTGAGCAGTTCTTC. It translates to CASRAGGTTREQFF. This chain uses TRBV6-1 with TRBJ2-1, with 9 bases aligning to TRBD2. The V gene end was trimmed by 9 bases and the J gene end by 9 bases; junction bases not matched to a gene: 12. The CDR3 runs to 14 residues. The germline CDR1 and CDR2 sequences are MNHNS and SASEGT.

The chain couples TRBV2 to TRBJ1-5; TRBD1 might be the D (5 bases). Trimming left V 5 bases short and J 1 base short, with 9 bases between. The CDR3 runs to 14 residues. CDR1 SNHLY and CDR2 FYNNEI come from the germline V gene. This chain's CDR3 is CASSPRGSNQPQHF. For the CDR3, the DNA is TGTGCCAGCAGTCCAAGGGGAAGCAATCAGCCCCAGCATTTT.

The CDR3 spells CASSVVGQGGWSTYEQYF. CDR3 bases: TGTGCCAGCAGCGTAGTGGGACAGGGCGGCTGGAGCACCTACGAGCAGTACTTC. The chain couples TRBV9 to TRBJ2-7; 9 bases match TRBD1. The CDR3 covers 18 residues. CDR1 is SGDLS, CDR2 YYNGEE, per germline. V shed 0 bases and J 2 bases; nucleotides not matched to a gene: 12.

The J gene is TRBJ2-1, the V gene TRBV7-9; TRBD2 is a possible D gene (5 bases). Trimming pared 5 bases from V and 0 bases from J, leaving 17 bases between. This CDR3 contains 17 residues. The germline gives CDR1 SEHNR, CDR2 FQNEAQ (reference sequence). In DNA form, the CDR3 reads TGTGCCAGCAGCGCCCTGTTGCGGGCCCGCTCCTACAATGAGCAGTTCTTC. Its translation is CASSALLRARSYNEQFF.